The rows below give T cell receptor beta chains drawn from one sample of a study of beta chain features in type 1 diabetes. TCRdb's table, derived via immunoSEQ multiplex PCR, lists solely in-frame clones and lacks some. The repertoire includes about 650,000 clones, approximately 13% of them detected once, and more than 0.1% sits in the top ten. Sequences were obtained from naive CD4+ T cells from blood. The receptors were sampled from a man aged 25 to 40 with type 1 diabetes. Both conserved end residues are part of each CDR3. Each record gives: CDR3 protein, J gene, V gene.

CDR3 protein: CASSRQGYNSPLHF; J gene: TRBJ1-6; V gene: TRBV28
CDR3 protein: CASSQETRNYGYTF; J gene: TRBJ1-2; V gene: TRBV4-3
CDR3 protein: CASSLWGTGPYEQYF; J gene: TRBJ2-7; V gene: TRBV5-1
CDR3 protein: CASSLPGSPNEKLFF; J gene: TRBJ1-4; V gene: TRBV11-2
CDR3 protein: CASSAPTDSNQPQHF; J gene: TRBJ1-5; V gene: TRBV6-1
CDR3 protein: CASSLARQGAYNEQFF; J gene: TRBJ2-1; V gene: TRBV7-2
CDR3 protein: CASSPPTNRNEQFF; J gene: TRBJ2-1; V gene: TRBV7-2
CDR3 protein: CASSITANTEAFF; J gene: TRBJ1-1; V gene: TRBV19
CDR3 protein: CSGIRITNSGNTIYF; J gene: TRBJ1-3; V gene: TRBV29-1
CDR3 protein: CASSVVHYTDTQYF; J gene: TRBJ2-3; V gene: TRBV9
CDR3 protein: CASSSGTEETQYF; J gene: TRBJ2-5; V gene: TRBV7-2
CDR3 protein: CASSSSGTEGREKLFF; J gene: TRBJ1-4; V gene: TRBV5-1
CDR3 protein: CASSQALGTGHEKLFF; J gene: TRBJ1-4; V gene: TRBV4-3
CDR3 protein: CAWSGSTNEKLFF; J gene: TRBJ1-4; V gene: TRBV30
CDR3 protein: CASSPGQGKNIQYF; J gene: TRBJ2-4; V gene: TRBV18
CDR3 protein: CASSEAAPRTARGSEQYF; J gene: TRBJ2-7; V gene: TRBV2
CDR3 protein: CSVERLQGTDTQYF; J gene: TRBJ2-3; V gene: TRBV29-1
CDR3 protein: CASRDPHNSPLHF; J gene: TRBJ1-6; V gene: TRBV7-2